This is a list of T cell receptor beta chains from one sample in a study of CD8+ T cells in alopecia areata. The table came from immunoSEQ multiplex PCR; TCRdb's copy has only in-frame clones and leaves some out. Counted here are more than 100,000 clones, over 50% occurring once; the ten biggest clones make up 4.5%. The specimen comprised CD4+ T cells sorted from blood, sampled at week 0. The receptors stem from a human donor with alopecia areata. The CDR3 runs from the conserved cysteine through the conserved F or W. Fields, in order: V gene, D gene, J gene, clone size, CDR3 protein, CDR3 DNA. A D gene is named only where the DNA matches it firmly. Clone sizes are given selectively: once, few, many, or a class where the clone is expanded.

V: TRBV5-1
D: TRBD2
J: TRBJ2-2
size: once
CDR3: CASSFSGGDTGELFF
DNA: TGCGCCAGCAGCTTTAGCGGGGGAGACACCGGGGAGCTGTTTTTT

V: TRBV6-5
D: -
J: TRBJ2-5
size: few
CDR3: CASSYRGAGETQYF
DNA: TGTGCCAGCAGTTACAGGGGGGCAGGAGAGACCCAGTACTTC

V: TRBV5-1
D: -
J: TRBJ2-5
size: -
CDR3: CASSLGEPGTQYF
DNA: TGCGCCAGCAGCTTAGGGGAGCCAGGGACCCAGTACTTC

V: TRBV5-6
D: TRBD1
J: TRBJ1-5
size: -
CDR3: CASSSGQPNQPQHF
DNA: TGTGCCAGCAGCTCGGGACAGCCAAATCAGCCCCAGCATTTT

V: TRBV7-9
D: -
J: TRBJ2-7
size: -
CDR3: CASSLAAGTYEQYF
DNA: TGTGCCAGCAGCTTAGCAGCGGGCACCTACGAGCAGTACTTC

V: TRBV4-2
D: TRBD1
J: TRBJ2-1
size: few
CDR3: CASSQDPGQGIEQFF
DNA: TGTGCCAGCAGCCAAGACCCGGGACAGGGTATTGAGCAGTTCTTC

V: TRBV5-1
D: -
J: TRBJ2-5
size: -
CDR3: CASSLTAGGETQYF
DNA: TGCGCCAGCAGCTTGACGGCGGGTGGAGAGACCCAGTACTTC

V: TRBV29-1
D: -
J: TRBJ1-2
size: -
CDR3: CSAETGAHGYTF
DNA: TGCAGCGCCGAAACGGGGGCGCATGGCTACACCTTC

V: TRBV5-6
D: -
J: TRBJ1-2
size: -
CDR3: CASSSQGFGYTF
DNA: TGTGCCAGCAGCAGCCAAGGTTTCGGCTACACCTTC

V: TRBV29-1
D: TRBD1
J: TRBJ1-2
size: -
CDR3: CSAGTGTGGIYGYTF
DNA: TGCAGCGCGGGAACCGGGACAGGGGGTATCTATGGCTACACCTTC

V: TRBV2
D: -
J: TRBJ2-3
size: few
CDR3: CASRKAPGTATTDTQYF
DNA: TGTGCCAGCAGAAAAGCCCCCGGGACGGCTACCACAGATACGCAGTATTTT

V: TRBV28
D: -
J: TRBJ2-5
size: many
CDR3: CASTTRGQETQYF
DNA: TGTGCCAGCACCACACGGGGGCAAGAGACCCAGTACTTC

V: TRBV9
D: TRBD2
J: TRBJ2-5
size: few
CDR3: CASSVGTSGGGIRETQYF
DNA: TGTGCCAGCAGCGTTGGGACTAGCGGGGGAGGGATACGAGAGACCCAGTACTTC

V: TRBV6-7
D: -
J: TRBJ1-1
size: -
CDR3: CASSFRPEGRNTEAFF
DNA: TGTGCCAGCAGTTTCCGACCGGAGGGAAGGAACACTGAAGCTTTCTTT

V: TRBV28
D: TRBD2
J: TRBJ2-3
size: few
CDR3: CASSFRRLAHPGDTQYF
DNA: TGTGCCAGCAGTTTCCGCCGACTAGCCCACCCAGGGGATACGCAGTATTTT

V: TRBV9
D: -
J: TRBJ1-2
size: few
CDR3: CASSGMTARRDNGYTF
DNA: TGTGCCAGCAGCGGCATGACAGCCAGGAGGGATAATGGCTACACCTTC